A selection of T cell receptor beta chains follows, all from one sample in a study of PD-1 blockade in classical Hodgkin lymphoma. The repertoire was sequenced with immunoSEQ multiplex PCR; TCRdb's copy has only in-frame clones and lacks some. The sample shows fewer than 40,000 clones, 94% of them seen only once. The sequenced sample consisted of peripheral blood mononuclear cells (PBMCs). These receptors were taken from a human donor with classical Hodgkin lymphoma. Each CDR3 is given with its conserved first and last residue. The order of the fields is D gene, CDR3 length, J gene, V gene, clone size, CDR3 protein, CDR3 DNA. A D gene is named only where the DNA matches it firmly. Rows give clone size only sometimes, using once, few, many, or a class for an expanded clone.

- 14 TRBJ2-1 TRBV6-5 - CASSYSRADNEQFF TGTGCCAGCAGTTACTCGAGAGCGGACAATGAGCAGTTCTTC
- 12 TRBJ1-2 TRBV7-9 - CASSPIDYGYTF TGTGCCAGCAGCCCAATAGACTATGGCTACACCTTC
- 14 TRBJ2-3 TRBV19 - CATRRVGGRDTQYF TGTGCCACCCGACGAGTGGGGGGAAGGGATACGCAGTATTTT
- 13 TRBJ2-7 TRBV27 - CASSLYAGYEQYF TGTGCCAGCAGTTTATATGCAGGTTACGAGCAGTACTTC
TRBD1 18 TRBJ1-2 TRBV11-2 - CASSPAWRGRPFNYGYTF TGTGCCAGCAGCCCAGCCTGGAGGGGGCGTCCTTTTAACTATGGCTACACCTTC
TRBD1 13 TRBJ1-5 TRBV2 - CASSRQGNQPQHF TGTGCCAGCAGTAGACAGGGTAATCAGCCCCAGCATTTT
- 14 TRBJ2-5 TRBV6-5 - CASSYSRAQETQYF TGTGCCAGCAGTTACTCCAGGGCCCAAGAGACCCAGTACTTC
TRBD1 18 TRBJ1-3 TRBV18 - CASSRNWDSSISGNTIYF TGTGCCAGCTCACGCAACTGGGACAGCTCCATCTCTGGAAACACCATATATTTT
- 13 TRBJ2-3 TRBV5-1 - CASRGQRTDTQYF TGCGCCAGCCGGGGCCAGCGAACAGATACGCAGTATTTT
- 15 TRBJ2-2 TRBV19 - CASGRGAGNTGELFF TGTGCCAGCGGTCGTGGTGCGGGGAACACCGGGGAGCTGTTTTTT
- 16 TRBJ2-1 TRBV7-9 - CASSLVGLNPNNEQFF TGTGCCAGCAGCTTAGTGGGACTCAATCCAAACAATGAGCAGTTCTTC
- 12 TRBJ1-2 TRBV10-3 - CAITRDNYGYTF TGTGCCATCACCCGGGACAACTATGGCTACACCTTC
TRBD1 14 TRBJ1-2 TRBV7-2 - CASSLLPGGDGYTF TGTGCCAGCAGCTTGCTTCCAGGGGGCGATGGCTACACCTTC
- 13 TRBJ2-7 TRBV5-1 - CASSLDAGLEQYF TGCGCCAGCAGCTTGGACGCAGGGCTAGAGCAGTACTTC
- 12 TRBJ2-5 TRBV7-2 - CASSHPGETQYF TGTGCCAGCAGCCATCCGGGGGAGACCCAGTACTTC
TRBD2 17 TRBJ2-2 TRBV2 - CASSGRPSGGDTGELFF TGTGCCAGCAGTGGGCGACCTAGCGGGGGGGACACCGGGGAGCTGTTTTTT
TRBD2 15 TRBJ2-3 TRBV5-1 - CASSMSGRSPDTQYF TGCGCCAGCAGCATGAGCGGGAGAAGTCCAGATACGCAGTATTTT
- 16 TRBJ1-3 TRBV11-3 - CASSLQIGSLGNTIYF TGTGCCAGCAGCCTCCAGATCGGGTCTCTTGGAAACACCATATATTTT
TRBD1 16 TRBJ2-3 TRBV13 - CASSLNSQGVADTQYF TGTGCCAGCAGCTTAAATTCGCAGGGGGTGGCAGATACGCAGTATTTT
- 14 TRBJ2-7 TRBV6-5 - CASTPYSGSYEQYF TGTGCCAGCACCCCCTATTCGGGTTCCTACGAGCAGTACTTC
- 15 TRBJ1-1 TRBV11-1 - CASSSSQGKNTEAFF TGTGCCAGCAGCTCCTCCCAGGGGAAGAACACTGAAGCTTTCTTT
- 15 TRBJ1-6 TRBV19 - CASSLLGGYNSPLHF TGTGCCAGTAGTTTATTGGGGGGCTATAATTCACCCCTCCACTTT
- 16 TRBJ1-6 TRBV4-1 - CASSQVYRSLNSPLHF TGCGCCAGCAGCCAAGTTTATCGCAGCTTAAATTCACCCCTCCACTTT
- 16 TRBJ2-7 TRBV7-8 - CASSYNPLSGSYEQYF TGTGCCAGCAGCTACAACCCCCTTAGCGGCTCCTACGAGCAGTACTTC
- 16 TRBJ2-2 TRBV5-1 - CASSLTFPGNTGELFF TGCGCCAGCAGCTTGACGTTCCCCGGTAACACCGGGGAGCTGTTTTTT
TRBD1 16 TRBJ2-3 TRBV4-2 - CASSQVGPQGANTQYF TGTGCCAGCAGCCAAGTCGGGCCACAGGGGGCCAATACGCAGTATTTT
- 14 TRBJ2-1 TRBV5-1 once CASSFDGKYNEQFF TGCGCCAGCAGCTTCGACGGGAAATACAATGAGCAGTTCTTC
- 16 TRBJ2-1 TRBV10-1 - CASSDPRVSGENEQFF TGCGCCAGCAGTGACCCCCGGGTCTCCGGGGAGAATGAGCAGTTCTTC
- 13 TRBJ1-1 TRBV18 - CASSLAGNTEAFF TGTGCCAGCTCCCTAGCTGGGAACACTGAAGCTTTCTTT
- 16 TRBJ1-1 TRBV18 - CASSPTPGTQNTEAFF TGTGCCAGCTCACCTACCCCCGGGACACAAAACACTGAAGCTTTCTTT
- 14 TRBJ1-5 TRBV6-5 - CASSYRGGEQPQHF TGTGCCAGCAGTTATAGAGGCGGGGAACAGCCCCAGCATTTT
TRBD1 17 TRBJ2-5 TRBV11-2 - CASSLSGTGSFSETQYF TGTGCCAGCAGCTTATCTGGGACAGGGTCCTTCTCTGAGACCCAGTACTTC
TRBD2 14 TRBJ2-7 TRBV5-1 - CASSLELAGDEQYF TGCGCCAGCAGCTTGGAACTAGCGGGAGACGAGCAGTACTTC
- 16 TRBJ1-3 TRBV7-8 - CASSLVPATSGNTIYF TGTGCCAGCAGCTTAGTTCCCGCAACCTCTGGAAACACCATATATTTT
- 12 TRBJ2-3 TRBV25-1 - CASSERTDTQYF TGTGCCAGCAGTGAAAGGACAGATACGCAGTATTTT
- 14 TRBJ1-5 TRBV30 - CAWSSGTKNQPQHF TGTGCCTGGAGTTCCGGGACAAAAAATCAGCCCCAGCATTTT
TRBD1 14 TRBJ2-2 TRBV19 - CASTDRGFTGELFF TGTGCCAGTACGGACAGGGGCTTCACCGGGGAGCTGTTTTTT